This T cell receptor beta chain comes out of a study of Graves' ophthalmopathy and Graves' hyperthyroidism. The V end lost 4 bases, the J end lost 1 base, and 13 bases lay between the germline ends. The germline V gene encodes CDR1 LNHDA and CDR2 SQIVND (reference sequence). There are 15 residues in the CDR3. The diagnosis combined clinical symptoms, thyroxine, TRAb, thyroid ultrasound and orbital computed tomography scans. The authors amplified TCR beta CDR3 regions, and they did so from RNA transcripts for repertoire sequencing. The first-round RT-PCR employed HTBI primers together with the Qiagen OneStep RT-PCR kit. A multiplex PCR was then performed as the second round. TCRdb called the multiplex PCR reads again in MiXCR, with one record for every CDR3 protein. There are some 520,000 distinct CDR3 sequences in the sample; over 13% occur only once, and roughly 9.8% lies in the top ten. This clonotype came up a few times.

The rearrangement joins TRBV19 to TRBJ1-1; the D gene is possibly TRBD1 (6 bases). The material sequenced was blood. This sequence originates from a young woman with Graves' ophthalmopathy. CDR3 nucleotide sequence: TGTGCCAGTAGTAGCAGACAGGAGCCGAACACTGAAGCTTTCTTT. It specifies CASSSRQEPNTEAFF.